Shown below are 10 T cell receptor beta chains from a single sample sequenced in a study of metastatic and nonmetastatic thyroid tumors. Not a single patient had been given any form of treatment at any point before undergoing thyroid surgery. TCRdb reanalyzed the PCR reads via MiXCR. Of more than 10,000 clones listed, roughly 31% are singletons. Sequencing used tumor tissue. The source is a male donor with papillary thyroid cancer or a benign thyroid nodule (not recorded which). Some clones in this sample may be carry-over from other donors' samples.

V usage is TRBV18 and J usage is TRBJ1-1; possible D gene TRBD1, 6 bases. Trimming pared 4 bases from V and 2 bases from J, leaving 20 bases between. The CDR3 loop spans 17 amino acids. The V gene's germline CDR1 is KGHSH and CDR2 LQKENI. This CDR3 is CASSRGPGGEGNTEAFF. The CDR3 DNA reads TGTGCCAGCTCACGGGGCCCGGGGGGCGAGGGTAACACTGAAGCTTTCTTT.

This clone turned up a few times. The rearrangement uses TRBV6-1 and TRBJ2-7; 9 bases line up with TRBD1. This CDR3 is built from 14 residues. V trimming: 5 bases; J trimming: 7 bases; junction bases outside the gene matches: 9. In germline, CDR1 is MNHNS, CDR2 SASEGT. The CDR3 protein is CASSRDRARREQYF. DNA for the CDR3: TGTGCCAGCAGTCGGGACAGGGCACGAAGGGAGCAGTACTTC.

This clone was picked up many times. This chain connects TRBV9 to TRBJ2-1; 10 nucleotides agree with TRBD2. Germline CDR1 SGDLS, CDR2 YYNGEE. The CDR3 is made up of 15 amino acids. V dropped 4 bases and J dropped 9; count of bases not matched to a gene: 10. DNA of the CDR3: TGTGCCAGCAGCTCCGAGGCTAGCGGGAGAGGTGAGCAGTTCTTC. Residues: CASSSEASGRGEQFF.

The genes are TRBV20-1 and TRBJ2-7; D ambiguous. The CDR3 totals 13 residues. CDR1 and CDR2 (germline): DFQATT, SNEGSKA (reference sequence). V lost 1 base and J 4 bases, leaving 11 bases between the germline ends. The CDR3 sequence is CSARGQLEYEQYF. The CDR3 DNA follows: TGCAGTGCTAGAGGTCAATTAGAGTACGAGCAGTACTTC.

This clone came up many times. V usage is TRBV9 and J usage is TRBJ2-3, with 8 bases lining up with TRBD1. Trimming at V came to 3 bases and at J to 1 base, leaving 4 bases not matched to a gene. The CDR3 length is 15 residues. The germline gives CDR1 SGDLS, CDR2 YYNGEE. In DNA, the CDR3 is TGTGCCAGCAGCGGGACAGGGACGGGCACAGATACGCAGTATTTT. This codes for CASSGTGTGTDTQYF. The full variable domain, rest sourced from reference TRBV9 and TRBJ2-3, is DSGVTQTPKHLITATGQRVTLRCSPRSGDLSVYWYQQSLDQGLQFLIQYYNGEERAKGNILERFSAQQFPDLHSELNLSSLELGDSALYFCASSGTGTGTDTQYFGPGTRLTVL.

The table lists this clone with a few counts. The V call is TRBV12-3 or TRBV12-4, the J call TRBJ2-7; the D call may be TRBD1 or TRBD2 (6 bases each). The V and J ends lost 3 bases and 1 base respectively, with 10 bases between them. The CDR3 loop spans 14 amino acids. CDR3 loop: CASSLEGGSYEQYF. The CDR3 DNA follows: TGTGCCAGCAGTTTGGAGGGGGGATCCTACGAGCAGTACTTC.

The rearrangement joins TRBV7-6 to TRBJ2-2, with D possibly TRBD2 on 6 matching bases. The V end lost 2 bases, the J end lost 0 bases, and 10 bases lay between the germline ends. Germline V lookup: CDR1 SGHVS, CDR2 FNYEAQ. The CDR3 contains 16 residues. For the CDR3, the DNA is TGTGCCAGCAGCTTATCAGGAGGGGCGAACACCGGGGAGCTGTTTTTT. It codes for CASSLSGGANTGELFF.

This clone ranks as medium-sized (0.01 to 0.1%). The chain uses TRBV20-1 and TRBJ2-1; 13 bases fit TRBD2. CDR1 is DFQATT, CDR2 SNEGSKA, per germline (reference sequence). Losses at the gene ends were 6 bases for V and 9 bases for J; bases not matched to a gene: 11. CDR3 size: 15 residues. The CDR3 DNA sequence: TGCAGTGCCCGAAGGACTAGCGGGAGTCACGGTGAGCAGTTCTTC. Residues: CSARRTSGSHGEQFF.

By sample share, this clone is large. The CDR3 loop is CASSLKGTGWSYEQYF. CDR3 nucleotides: TGCGCCAGCAGCTTGAAAGGGACAGGGTGGTCCTACGAGCAGTACTTC. V usage is TRBV5-1 and J usage is TRBJ2-7, with 9 nucleotides matching TRBD1. Germline V lookup: CDR1 SGHRS, CDR2 YFSETQ. The CDR3 spans 16 residues. V lost 1 base to trimming and J lost 1 base; unmatched junction nucleotides: 6.

Concerning this clone itself: A much more abundant neighbour one base away suggests this may be a read error. The CDR3 region has the DNA TGTGCCAGCAGCTTGGAGGGGGCCAGCTCCTACAATGTGCAGTTCTTC. This encodes CASSLEGASSYNVQFF. V is TRBV5-6 and J is TRBJ2-1; 7 nucleotides match TRBD1. This CDR3 has 16 residues. Germline CDR1 is SGHDT and CDR2 is YYEEEE. Full variable domain (remainder filled in from reference TRBV5-6 and TRBJ2-1): DAGVTQSPTHLIKTRGQQVTLRCSPKSGHDTVSWYQQALGQGPQFIFQYYEEEERQRGNFPDRFSGHQFPNYSSELNVNALLLGDSALYLCASSLEGASSYNVQFFGPGTRLTVL.